The rows below give T cell receptor beta chains drawn from one sample of a study of PD-L1 blockade in urothelial cancer. Sequenced by immunoSEQ multiplex PCR; TCRdb stores in-frame clones only, minus some. The repertoire holds about 21,000 clones, with 90% as singletons. The specimen was PBMCs, collected around atezolizumab (anti-PD-L1) treatment. These receptors all stem from an older woman with urothelial cancer. Both conserved end residues are part of each CDR3. A D gene is named only where the DNA matches it firmly.

CDR3 DNA	CDR3 protein	V gene	J gene	D gene
TGCGCCAGCAGCCAGGGGAGGGCTTTCACAGATACGCAGTATTTT	CASSQGRAFTDTQYF	TRBV4-1	TRBJ2-3	TRBD2
TGTGCCAGCAGCTTAGGCATACTAGCGGGAGGGTCCTACAATGAGCAGTTCTTC	CASSLGILAGGSYNEQFF	TRBV13	TRBJ2-1	TRBD2
TGTGCCAGCAGCTTTCCGGGGAACTATGGCTACACCTTC	CASSFPGNYGYTF	TRBV5-5	TRBJ1-2	NA
TGTGCCAGCAGCAGGAGACTAGCGGGTGAGCAGTACTTC	CASSRRLAGEQYF	TRBV5-6	TRBJ2-7	TRBD2
TGCGCCAGCAGCCTGAGCCTAGCGGGCGCCAATGAGCAGTTCTTC	CASSLSLAGANEQFF	TRBV5-1	TRBJ2-1	TRBD2
TGCAGCGTTAGTAGGGGGGGACCCTACGAGCAGTACTTC	CSVSRGGPYEQYF	TRBV29-1	TRBJ2-7	NA
TGTGCCAGCACCCGCCCAACTAGCGGCACCGGGGAGCTGTTTTTT	CASTRPTSGTGELFF	TRBV6-6	TRBJ2-2	TRBD2
TGTGCCAGCGGGACAGTCTTCAATCAGCCCCAGCATTTT	CASGTVFNQPQHF	TRBV27	TRBJ1-5	TRBD1
TGCGCCAGCAGCACGAGACTAGCGGGAAGGGTTGAGCAGTTCTTC	CASSTRLAGRVEQFF	TRBV5-1	TRBJ2-1	TRBD2
TGTGCCAGCGGATGGACAGGGAGCACAGATACGCAGTATTTT	CASGWTGSTDTQYF	TRBV2	TRBJ2-3	TRBD1
TGTGCCAGCAGTGAAAGACAGGGCACTGAAGCTTTCTTT	CASSERQGTEAFF	TRBV6-1	TRBJ1-1	TRBD1
TGCGCCAGCAGTGACCAGCGGGAGATGGATACGCAGTATTTT	CASSDQREMDTQYF	TRBV10-1	TRBJ2-3	TRBD2
TGTGCCAGCAGCCTTGGACTAGCGGGGATCACAGATACGCAGTATTTT	CASSLGLAGITDTQYF	TRBV7-2	TRBJ2-3	TRBD2